These T cell receptor beta chains were read from a single sample in a study of blood T cell repertoires in COVID-19. Data came from immunoSEQ multiplex PCR; TCRdb stores just in-frame clones and leaves some out. Among 400,000 or so clones listed, 80% to 90% were seen once. Sequences were obtained from peripheral blood. These receptors all stem from a man younger than 30 with COVID-19, enrolled during active disease. The CDR3 runs from the conserved cysteine through the conserved F or W. Each record gives: D gene, CDR3 length, J gene, V gene, clone size, CDR3 DNA, CDR3 protein. A D gene is named only where the DNA matches it firmly. Size tells how often a clone was seen (once, few, many) or the class of an expanded clone, and some rows leave it out.

NA,14,TRBJ2-7,TRBV21-1,few,TGTGCCAGCTTTGAGGGATGTTGTTGGGACGAGCAGTACTTC,CASFEGCCWDEQYF
NA,15,TRBJ1-2,TRBV15,NA,TGTGCCACCAGCAGCAGGCAGGGGAACCTCTATGGCTACACCTTC,CATSSRQGNLYGYTF
NA,16,TRBJ1-6,TRBV19,NA,TGTGCCAGTAGTATAGATCGGCCAGGGATTAGCTCACCCCTCCACTTT,CASSIDRPGISSPLHF
TRBD2,18,TRBJ2-3,TRBV11-2,NA,TGTGCCAGCAGCTTAGGAGGGGGACTAGCGGGGACGACAGATACGCAGTATTTT,CASSLGGGLAGTTDTQYF
NA,13,TRBJ2-4,TRBV25-1,NA,TGTGCCAGCAGTGGACTAGCCAAAAACATTCAGTACTTC,CASSGLAKNIQYF
NA,15,TRBJ1-3,TRBV14,few,TGTGCCAGCAGCCAAGCAGGGATCTCTGGAAACACCATATATTTT,CASSQAGISGNTIYF
NA,13,TRBJ2-7,TRBV3-1/TRBV3-2,NA,TGTGCCAGCAGCCAAGCTGGGGGCGGCGAGCAGTACTTC,CASSQAGGGEQYF
TRBD2,16,TRBJ2-7,TRBV27,NA,TGTGCCAGCAGTTTATCTTTGGCGGGAGCGCCTCGGGAGCAGTACTTC,CASSLSLAGAPREQYF
NA,14,TRBJ2-2,TRBV19,NA,TGTGCCAGTAGTAGTGGCCTTAAAACCGGGGAGCTGTTTTTT,CASSSGLKTGELFF
NA,13,TRBJ2-7,TRBV15,NA,TGTGCCACCAGCAGAGGTGGGCCGTACGAGCAGTACTTC,CATSRGGPYEQYF
NA,13,TRBJ1-1,TRBV11-3,NA,TGTGCCAGCAGGAGAGAAGCGAACACTGAAGCTTTCTTT,CASRREANTEAFF
TRBD1,16,TRBJ2-7,TRBV25-1,NA,TGTGCCAGCAGTGAAGCCGGGACAGGTTTTTCCTACGAGCAGTACTTC,CASSEAGTGFSYEQYF
TRBD1,14,TRBJ1-2,TRBV29-1,NA,TGCAGCGCAAATGGACAGGGGGCTGGCTATGGCTACACCTTC,CSANGQGAGYGYTF
TRBD1,14,TRBJ2-7,TRBV19,NA,TGTGCCAGTAGTATAGAAGGGGGCGCGTGGGAGCAGTACTTC,CASSIEGGAWEQYF